The entry that follows covers one TCR beta chain sequence. The antigen this receptor binds is unknown. There are no base qualities to consult, and no much larger clone falls within one base. This specimen comes from a study of T cells in Graves' hyperthyroidism and ophthalmopathy (dated by TCRdb to about 2019). Turning to the overall study: Peripheral blood samples were taken at initial diagnosis, before any treatment was given. A discovery cohort of about a hundred patients, 43 with Graves' ophthalmopathy and approximately 60 with stable Graves' hyperthyroidism, was used to find distinguishing TCR V-J signatures. An independent validation cohort of around 19 hyperthyroidism patients and roughly 16 patients who later progressed to ophthalmopathy tested prospective prediction of ophthalmopathy. The roughly 99 discovery patients were divided at random into training and test sets in a 7:3 ratio. In several Graves' hyperthyroidism patients, the study also compared T-cell repertoires from thyroid tissue with T-cell repertoires from blood. After sampling, hyperthyroidism patients received methimazole starting at 30 mg daily, and ophthalmopathy patients received high-dose intravenous methylprednisolone. The paper describes TCR Vbeta CDR3 sequencing of 140 or so peripheral blood samples, made up of 43 ophthalmopathy patients, around 73 hyperthyroidism patients and 17 progressor patients. General study outcomes and caveats: Sample size was not statistically predetermined, and investigators were not blinded to group allocation. Ophthalmopathy was separated from stable hyperthyroidism by a 13 V-J signature model, with about 88% sensitivity and about 81% specificity obtained in cross-validation and 80%/75% obtained in testing. In validation, the model predicted progression to ophthalmopathy with just under 71% sensitivity and approximately 78% specificity, a median of around six months before onset. Most expanded thyroid clonotypes (frequency above 0.001) were also detected in blood, a finding suggesting that blood repertoires may reflect thyroid immune responses.

Stable Graves' hyperthyroidism was defined as no progression to ophthalmopathy during 18 months of follow-up. Hyperthyroidism patients were aged 18 to 65 years and newly diagnosed, with disease duration of less than 2 months. Any patient with an uncontrolled infection, another autoimmune disease, pregnancy or lactation was excluded. Diagnoses were based on clinical symptoms, serum thyroxine and TRAb, thyroid ultrasound and orbital computed tomography. Ficoll-Paque density gradient centrifugation was used to isolate PBMCs from around 10 ml of fresh peripheral blood. Total RNA was extracted with Trizol reagent, and quality was checked on an Agilent 2100 Bioanalyzer. Amplification of TCR beta CDR3 regions was carried out from RNA transcripts. The TCR CDR3 was subjected to a first round of RT-PCR using the HTBI primer set and the Qiagen OneStep RT-PCR kit. The libraries were constructed in a second round of multiplex PCR and then size-selected and purified. The libraries were sequenced on an Illumina HiSeq2000 using paired-end 100 bp reads. The original methods were these. Raw data were processed with SOAPnuke, discarding reads with adapters, uncalled bases, mean Phred below 15, or no exact constant-primer or identifier match. High-quality paired reads were merged using COPE v1.2.5, and each unique nucleotide sequence was defined as a clonotype. MiTCR v1.1 was used to align clonotypes to the IMGT TRBV, TRBD and TRBJ reference segments. Only V-J combinations with frequency above 0.0001, covering about 99% of repertoires, were analysed. A TCS score was defined as the ratio between F50 (clonal expansion) and ExV (chaos), using BLOSUM62-based TCRdist between CDR3 peptides within each V-J. Welch's t-statistics and random forest reduced fewer than 550 V-J features to some 14, which were used in a naive Bayes classifier (R e1071). TCRdb's own reprocessing of the public reads used fastp at Q25 and MiXCR and kept productive beta chains. Every CDR3 protein is listed once, alongside the most common genes and DNA of its rows. TCRdb assigned the V and J calls; the authors' analysis was not used. The sample records roughly 170,000 distinct CDR3 sequences, over 15% of which are singletons. The ten largest clones add up to 29% of the sample.

The V end loses 6 bases and the J end loses 1 base, and a stretch of 9 bases separates them. The CDR3, from cysteine to phenylalanine, totals 13 residues. Only CDR3 DNA is held: 39 bases, read in frame from base 1. CDR1 is given as LGHDT and CDR2 as YNNKEL, both from the germline V gene (reference sequence). This sequence originates from a woman between 45 and 60 years old with Graves' hyperthyroidism. The V and J genes are TRBV3-1 and TRBJ1-1; there is no confident call for the D gene. Sequencing was carried out using blood. The DNA reads TGTGCCAGCAGAATCCGGACGAACACTGAAGCTTTCTTT. The translation is CASRIRTNTEAFF.